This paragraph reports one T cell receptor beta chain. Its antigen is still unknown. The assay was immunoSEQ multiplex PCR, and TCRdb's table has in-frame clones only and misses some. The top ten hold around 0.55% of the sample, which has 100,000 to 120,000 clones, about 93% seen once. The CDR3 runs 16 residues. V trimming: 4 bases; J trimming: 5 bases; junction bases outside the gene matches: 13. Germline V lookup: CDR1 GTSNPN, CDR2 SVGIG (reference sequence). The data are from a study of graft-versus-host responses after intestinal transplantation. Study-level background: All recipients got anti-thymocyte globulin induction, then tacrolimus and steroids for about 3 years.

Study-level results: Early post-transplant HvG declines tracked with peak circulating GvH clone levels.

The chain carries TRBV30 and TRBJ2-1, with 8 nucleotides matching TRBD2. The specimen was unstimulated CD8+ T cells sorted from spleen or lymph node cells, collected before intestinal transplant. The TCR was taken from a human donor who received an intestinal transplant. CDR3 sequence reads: CAWTGPYSGKDNEQFF. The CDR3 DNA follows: TGTGCCTGGACCGGACCTTATAGCGGGAAGGACAATGAGCAGTTCTTC.